One sample yielded the 3 T cell receptor beta chains listed below, sequenced in a study of cytomegalovirus exposure and HLA in healthy donors. With 60 Vbeta and 13 Jbeta primers, the PCR was carried out. Profiling relied on immunoSEQ multiplex PCR, and the TCRdb table lists in-frame clones only, not all of them. The data contain approximately 180,000 clones, over 75% of them singletons. The sample was PBMCs. Receptor source: a man aged 40-55 years in good health and CMV-seropositive.

V gene TRBV27 combines with J gene TRBJ2-3; D possibly corresponds to TRBD1 (5 bases). Germline CDR1 and CDR2: MNHEY and SMNVEV (reference sequence). This CDR3 region has 14 residues. V lost 6 bases and J 1 base, leaving 11 bases between the germline ends. This CDR3 is CASRSLGGTDTQYF. The CDR3 DNA reads TGTGCCAGCAGGTCCCTAGGGGGCACAGATACGCAGTATTTT.

The chain recombines TRBV28 with TRBJ2-1; D is uncertain. V lost 3 bases to trimming and J lost 8 bases, with 5 bases between them. The CDR3 loop spans 11 amino acids. Germline values: CDR1 MDHEN, CDR2 SYDVKM. The CDR3: CASSFRDEQFF. Here the CDR3 DNA reads TGTGCCAGCAGTTTTCGGGATGAGCAGTTCTTC.

The V and J genes are TRBV7-2 and TRBJ2-1; D remains unclear. Trimming left V 1 base short and J 2 bases short, with 9 bases between. This CDR3 contains 15 residues. The germline CDR1 and CDR2 sequences are SGHTA and FQGNSA. CDR3 in amino acids: CASSLDGGAYNEQFF. For the CDR3, the DNA is TGTGCCAGCAGCTTAGACGGCGGCGCCTACAATGAGCAGTTCTTC.